Listed here are 28 T cell receptor beta chains from one sample, sequenced in a study of T cells in women clearing cervical HPV infection. This table comes from immunoSEQ multiplex PCR, and its TCRdb copy is limited to in-frame clones, with some not included. Its clone listing holds around 23,000 clones. Sample: blood buffy coat. Receptors were obtained from a woman between 18 and 75 years old with a cervical HPV16 infection that either progressed to CIN3+ or cleared (not recorded which).

Turning to this clone: The CDR3 end lies 3 residues beyond the end of the read and is filled in from the germline J gene. The chain couples TRBV5-4 to TRBJ1-1; TRBD1 agrees at 8 bases. CDR3 length equals 15 residues. Germline V lookup: CDR1 SGHNT, CDR2 YYREEE (reference sequence). The V segment lost 6 bases and the J segment 0 bases; nucleotides outside the gene matches: 7. This CDR3 reads CASTPGQGLNTEAFF. The sequenced CDR3 bases are TGTGCCAGCACCCCAGGACAGGGCCTGAACACTGAA.

Concerning this clone: Coverage ceases 3 residues before the CDR3 finishes, and the germline J gene fills in the end. V usage is TRBV19 and J usage is TRBJ2-1, with unresolved D. CDR3 length: 15 residues. The V gene lost 7 bases and the J gene lost 0 bases, with 13 bases spanning the gap. Per the germline V gene, CDR1 is LNHDA and CDR2 is SQIVND (reference sequence). CDR3 bases read: TGTGCCAGTACAGGAAACGGCCGCTCCTACAATGAG. This encodes CASTGNGRSYNE. The whole CDR3 region reads CASTGNGRSYNEQFF.

To note about this clone: The CDR3 extends 3 residues past the end of the read, so its final part is completed from the germline J gene. The chain joins TRBV19 to TRBJ1-5; maybe TRBD1 (5 bases). The CDR3 runs to 14 residues. Germline CDR1 and CDR2: LNHDA and SQIVND (reference sequence). V lost 11 bases, J lost 3 bases, and 17 bases lay in between. CDR3 protein: CAGGPDRDNQPQHF. The CDR3 DNA, read in part, is TGTGCCGGCGGACCCGACAGAGACAATCAGCCC.

A note on this clone: The read terminates 3 residues before the CDR3 end, so the remaining end is supplied by the germline J gene. This chain uses TRBV11-2 with TRBJ2-1; 7 positions match TRBD1. The CDR3 is 15 residues long. V lost 4 bases, J lost 2 bases, and 5 bases stayed unmatched. The germline gives CDR1 SGHAT, CDR2 FQNNGV. CDR3 DNA (partial): TGTGCCAGCAGCTCGACAGGGTACCCCTACAATGAG. This sequence encodes CASSSTGYPYNE. The complete CDR3 reads CASSSTGYPYNEQFF.

As to this clone: The read is 3 residues too short to cover the CDR3 end, so that end is filled in from the germline J gene. The chain employs TRBV2 and TRBJ2-2; 7 bases align to TRBD1. The V gene's germline CDR1 is SNHLY and CDR2 FYNNEI. This CDR3 has 13 amino acids. CDR3 bases read: TGTGCCAGACAGGGGTCCTATAATTCACCG. Its translation: CARQGSYNSP. Given in full, the CDR3 is CARQGSYNSPLFF.

CDR3 DNA, as far as it was read: TGTGCCAGCAGCCAAGAGAGGGGCGGGACTAGCGGTTTTGATGAG. Amino acids: CASSQERGGTSGFDE. The full CDR3 sequence reads CASSQERGGTSGFDEQFF. The chain links TRBV4-2 to TRBJ2-1, with TRBD2 identical over 11 bases. With the read ending 3 residues before the CDR3 end, the germline J gene is used to fill in that end. Germline values: CDR1 LGHNA, CDR2 YNFKEQ. The length of the CDR3 is 18 residues. V shed 0 bases, J shed 8 bases, and the junction held 12 bases outside the gene matches.

On this clone: The CDR3 end lies 3 residues beyond the end of the read and is filled in from the germline J gene. V and J are TRBV11-2 and TRBJ2-7; 13 bases agree with TRBD2. V was clipped by 5 bases and J by 6 bases; unmatched bases: 7. The germline gives CDR1 SGHAT, CDR2 FQNNGV. The CDR3 contains 15 residues. This CDR3 reads CASSLSLAGGLEQYF. The sequenced part of the CDR3 DNA is TGTGCCAGCAGCCTTTCACTAGCGGGGGGGCTCGAG.

In the case of this clone: The CDR3 end is not reached by the read, which stops 3 residues before it; the germline J gene fills it in. V usage is TRBV20-1 and J usage is TRBJ1-1; TRBD1 matches at 9 bases. In germline, CDR1 is DFQATT, CDR2 SNEGSKA (reference sequence). V shed 3 bases, J shed 1 base, and the junction held 9 bases outside the gene matches. This CDR3 is built from 16 residues. The chain's CDR3 is CSARSGRGQGNTEAFF. The covered CDR3 bases are TGCAGTGCTAGGAGCGGTAGGGGACAGGGGAACACTGAA.

Concerning this clone itself: The CDR3 extends 3 residues past the end of the read, so its final part is completed from the germline J gene. J is TRBJ2-4 and V is TRBV6-4, with 8 positions matching TRBD1. Germline CDR1 reads MRHNA; CDR2 reads SNTAGT. The CDR3 runs 14 residues. The CDR3 protein is CASSGQGKGYGQYF. CDR3 DNA (partial): TGTGCCAGCAGTGGACAGGGGAAGGGCTATGGT.

Comments on this clone: The read falls 3 residues short of the CDR3 end, and the missing part is taken from the germline J gene. V is TRBV28 and J is TRBJ2-5; D is ambiguous. The CDR3 runs to 14 residues. CDR1 and CDR2 (germline): MDHEN, SYDVKM. With 7 bases removed from V and 3 bases from J, the gap between germline ends came to 15 bases. The CDR3 loop reads CASTPPGSEETQYF. CDR3 DNA (partial): TGTGCCAGCACCCCCCCCGGGTCCGAAGAGACC.

To note about this clone: The read comes to an end 3 residues before the CDR3 does, leaving the germline J gene to fill in the end. The rearrangement links TRBV19 to TRBJ2-5, with D unresolved. Germline V gives CDR1 LNHDA, CDR2 SQIVND (reference sequence). The ends were cut back, 1 base at V and 2 bases at J, with 8 bases in the middle. The CDR3 consists of 14 residues. The sequenced part of the CDR3 DNA is TGTGCCAGTAGTATAGGAGGCGGACAAGAGACC. It yields the protein CASSIGGGQET. The full CDR3 sequence reads CASSIGGGQETQYF.

About this clone itself: The read halts 3 residues ahead of the CDR3 end, with the missing end drawn from the germline J gene. The chain employs TRBV10-3 and TRBJ2-1; D is ambiguous. Trimming shortened V by 4 bases and J by 2 bases, and 6 bases separated the two germline ends. The length of the CDR3 is 13 residues. The V gene's germline CDR1 is ENHRY and CDR2 SYGVKD. The CDR3 bases that were read are TGTGCCATCAGTGCTCGGGCCTACAATGAG. Translation: CAISARAYNE. The whole CDR3 sequence is CAISARAYNEQFF.

Turning to this clone: The CDR3 is cut off 3 residues early in the read; its end comes from the germline J gene. V and J are TRBV5-1 and TRBJ2-6, with 7 bases identical to TRBD2. Looked up from germline, CDR1 is SGHRS and CDR2 is YFSETQ. The CDR3 loop spans 16 amino acids. Trimming cost V 0 bases and J 0 bases; bases outside gene matches: 0. The sequenced CDR3 bases are TGCGCCAGCAGCTTGGCGGGGGGCTCTGGGGCCAACGTC. Amino acids: CASSLAGGSGANV. The whole CDR3 protein reads CASSLAGGSGANVLTF.

With respect to this clone: The CDR3 goes on 3 residues after the read ends, and that part is filled in from the germline J gene. The same CDR3 is also encoded by other DNA sequences in this sample. The genes are TRBV5-1 and TRBJ2-1, with 11 bases aligning to TRBD2. Looked up from germline, CDR1 is SGHRS and CDR2 is YFSETQ. The CDR3 runs to 17 residues. Germline trimming cut 2 bases from V and 8 bases from J; bases unmatched to any gene: 12. The CDR3 bases that were read are TGCGCCAGCAGCTTCGGGCCGCTAGCGGGAGGTAGAGATGAG. This translates into CASSFGPLAGGRDE. The entire CDR3 protein is CASSFGPLAGGRDEQFF.

The covered CDR3 bases are TGTGCCAGCTCATCCTCGGGGGACAGGGGGCAAACTGAA. Translating it yields CASSSSGDRGQTE. The full CDR3 reads CASSSSGDRGQTEAFF. The chain couples TRBV18 to TRBJ1-1; 12 bases are shared with TRBD1. Read data end 3 residues before the CDR3 end; the end is taken from the germline J gene. Germline V gene sequence: CDR1 KGHSH, CDR2 LQKENI. V lost 5 bases and J lost 5; bases outside the gene matches: 9. The CDR3 sequence is 16 residues long. The whole variable domain, remainder taken from reference TRBV18 and TRBJ1-1, is NAGVMQNPRHLVRRRGQEARLRCSPMKGHSHVYWYRQLPEEGLKFMVYLQKENIIDESGMPKERFSAEFPKEGPSILRIQQVVRGDSAAYFCASSSSGDRGQTEAFFGQGTRLTVV.

Remarks on this clone: Read coverage stops 3 residues before the CDR3 terminus; the germline J gene supplies the remainder. V is TRBV20-1 and J is TRBJ1-4, with D perhaps matching TRBD1 (6 bases). Trimming removed 3 bases from V and 5 bases from J, with 19 bases in between. This CDR3 is 16 amino acids long. The germline CDR1 and CDR2 sequences are DFQATT and SNEGSKA (reference sequence). CDR3 loop: CSARFKRDTTNEKLFF. The CDR3 bases that were read are TGCAGTGCTAGGTTTAAAAGGGACACTACAAATGAAAAA.

The CDR3: CASSLRQGLYDYTF. Incomplete CDR3 DNA: TGTGCCAGCTCACTACGACAGGGGCTCTACGAC. The chain links TRBV18 to TRBJ1-2, with TRBD1 matching 8 bases. The CDR3 goes on 3 residues after the read ends, and that part is filled in from the germline J gene. Looked up from germline, CDR1 is KGHSH and CDR2 is LQKENI. The length of the CDR3 is 14 residues.

Note on this clone: The read finishes 3 residues shy of the CDR3 end, and the germline J gene is used to complete it. J is TRBJ2-1 and V is TRBV6-1; 10 nucleotides line up with TRBD2. This CDR3 region has 15 residues. The junction had 4 bases not matched to a gene; V was cut back by 4 bases and J by 4 bases. Germline CDR1 is MNHNS and CDR2 is SASEGT. CDR3 amino acids: CASSVLAGPYNEQFF. The part of the CDR3 DNA that was read is TGTGCCAGCAGTGTACTAGCGGGGCCTTACAATGAG.

Concerning this clone itself: The sequenced fragment ends 3 residues before the CDR3 boundary, so the rest is inferred from the germline J gene. The chain combines TRBV27 with TRBJ2-7; 11 positions agree with TRBD2. CDR1 is MNHEY, CDR2 SMNVEV, per germline (reference sequence). The trim removed 5 bases at V and 2 bases at J, leaving 8 bases unmatched. The CDR3 is made up of 16 amino acids. CDR3 in amino acids: CASSITSGSPPYEQYF. The DNA read from the CDR3 is TGTGCCAGCAGTATCACTAGCGGGAGTCCCCCCTACGAG.

The CDR3 DNA, read in part, is TGTGCCAGTAGTATGAGCCTAGCGGGGTACAATGAC. Translated: CASSMSLAGYND. The full CDR3 protein reads CASSMSLAGYNDYTF. The chain carries TRBV19 and TRBJ1-2; D not certain. The CDR3 is cut off 3 residues early in the read; its end comes from the germline J gene. CDR1 is LNHDA, CDR2 SQIVND, per germline (reference sequence). The CDR3 runs to 15 residues.

This clone is medium-sized by frequency. CDR3 loop: CSAGPGQYGTDTQYF. The covered CDR3 bases are TGCAGTGCTGGGCCTGGACAGTATGGCACAGATACG. The chain has TRBV20-1 and TRBJ2-3; D possibly corresponds to TRBD1 (6 bases). The CDR3 end is not reached by the read, which stops 3 residues before it; the germline J gene fills it in. Germline values: CDR1 DFQATT, CDR2 SNEGSKA (reference sequence). The CDR3 spans 15 residues. Trimming removed 5 bases at V and 1 base at J, with 16 bases between.

Concerning this clone: The read ends 3 residues shy of where the CDR3 ends; the end is completed using the germline J gene. This chain links TRBV14 with TRBJ2-5, with 7 bases identical to TRBD2. The germline V gene has CDR1 SGHDN and CDR2 FVKESK. This CDR3 is 14 amino acids long. V was clipped by 6 bases and J by 2 bases; unmatched bases: 6. The CDR3 loop is CASRPLARQETQYF. The covered CDR3 bases are TGTGCCAGCAGGCCACTAGCGAGGCAAGAGACC.

Points on this clone: The CDR3 goes on 3 residues after the read ends, and that part is filled in from the germline J gene. V is TRBV7-9 and J is TRBJ2-2; D possibly corresponds to TRBD2 (7 bases). Germline V CDR1 and CDR2: SEHNR, FQNEAQ (reference sequence). The CDR3 is made up of 14 amino acids. V shed 6 bases and J shed 8 bases, with 16 bases lying between them. This chain's CDR3 is CASSLQGLSGELFF. CDR3 bases read: TGTGCCAGCAGTTTACAGGGACTATCTGGGGAG.

Comments on this clone: The missing CDR3 end, 3 residues past where the read stops, is filled in from the germline J gene. This sequence joins TRBV7-9 and TRBJ1-2; D remains unclear. This CDR3 has 12 amino acids. Germline V lookup: CDR1 SEHNR, CDR2 FQNEAQ (reference sequence). The V end lost 7 bases, the J end lost 4 bases, and 10 bases lay between the germline ends. CDR3 bases read: TGTGCCAGCACCATAGCCGGCTATGGC. Residues: CASTIAGYG. The CDR3 in full is CASTIAGYGYTF. The entire variable domain, with the rest obtained from reference TRBV7-9 and TRBJ1-2, is as follows: DTGVSQNPRHKITKRGQNVTFRCDPISEHNRLYWYRQTLGQGPEFLTYFQNEAQLEKSRLLSDRFSAERPKGSFSTLEIQRTEQGDSAMYLCASTIAGYGYTFGSGTRLTVV.

In the case of this clone: The read halts 3 residues ahead of the CDR3 end, with the missing end drawn from the germline J gene. The rearrangement joins TRBV18 to TRBJ2-5; perhaps TRBD1 as D (5 bases). V was cut by 2 bases and J by 1 base, with 11 bases left in between. From germline, CDR1 is KGHSH and CDR2 LQKENI. This CDR3 is built from 15 residues. The DNA read from the CDR3 is TGTGCCAGCTCACCAAGTTTAGACAGCCAAGAGACC. Protein product: CASSPSLDSQET. The entire CDR3 sequence reads CASSPSLDSQETQYF.

According to its frequency, this clone is medium-sized. The observed sequence ends 3 residues before the CDR3 terminus, with the missing tail filled in from the germline J gene. The chain employs TRBV7-3 and TRBJ2-3, with 10 bases fitting TRBD2. This CDR3 comprises 14 residues. CDR1 is SGHTA and CDR2 is FQGTGA in the germline V gene. V was clipped by 7 bases and J by 1 base; unmatched bases: 2. CDR3 region: CASITSGGTDTQYF. CDR3 DNA (partial): TGTGCCAGCATCACTAGCGGGGGCACAGATACG.

In regard to this clone: The read falls 3 residues short of the CDR3 end, and the missing part is taken from the germline J gene. V is TRBV6-1 and J is TRBJ1-3, with D uncertain. Deletions cut 1 base from V and 3 bases from J, with 13 bases between. The CDR3 sequence is 16 residues long. Germline CDR1 is MNHNS and CDR2 is SASEGT. The CDR3 sequence: CASSEGVVAGGNTIYF. CDR3 DNA (partial): TGTGCCAGCAGTGAAGGGGTGGTCGCGGGTGGAAACACC.

A remark on this clone: The missing CDR3 end, 3 residues past where the read stops, is filled in from the germline J gene. The chain is built from TRBV5-1 and TRBJ2-7; 12 nucleotides agree with TRBD2. The CDR3 runs 14 residues. The germline CDR1 and CDR2 sequences are SGHRS and YFSETQ. V lost 6 bases and J lost 5; bases outside the gene matches: 6. Partial CDR3 DNA: TGCGCCAGCATCCCGACTAGCGGGAGTGACGAG. It encodes CASIPTSGSDE. The full CDR3 reads CASIPTSGSDEQYF.